A single T cell receptor beta chain is shown here with its context. Its antigen remains unidentified. Germline V gene data show CDR1 as MGHRA and CDR2 as YSYEKL. This CDR3 is 16 amino acids long. V lost 0 bases, J lost 9 bases, and 10 bases stayed unmatched. This sample is drawn from a study of T cell responses to AZD1222 COVID-19 vaccine. Study-level background: Second-dose intervals near 4 or 12 weeks were combined.

General study findings and limits: Rises in breadth and depth of Spike-specific TCRs came after two AZD1222 doses. Most donors were white British and more were female, and clonal diversity was possibly underestimated.

Only in-frame clones appear in the TCRdb table, and some are missing; sequencing was by immunoSEQ multiplex PCR. The table shows roughly 80,000 clones, with more than 80% occurring only once. The chain uses TRBV4-1 and TRBJ2-1; TRBD2 matches at 8 bases. The sequence was collected from an adult in good health. Specimen: peripheral blood, collected on day 0 of AZD1222 vaccination. The DNA for the CDR3 is TGCGCCAGCAGCCAAGAGGACGGGGGGGCGTCGGGTGAGCAGTTCTTC. As protein: CASSQEDGGASGEQFF.